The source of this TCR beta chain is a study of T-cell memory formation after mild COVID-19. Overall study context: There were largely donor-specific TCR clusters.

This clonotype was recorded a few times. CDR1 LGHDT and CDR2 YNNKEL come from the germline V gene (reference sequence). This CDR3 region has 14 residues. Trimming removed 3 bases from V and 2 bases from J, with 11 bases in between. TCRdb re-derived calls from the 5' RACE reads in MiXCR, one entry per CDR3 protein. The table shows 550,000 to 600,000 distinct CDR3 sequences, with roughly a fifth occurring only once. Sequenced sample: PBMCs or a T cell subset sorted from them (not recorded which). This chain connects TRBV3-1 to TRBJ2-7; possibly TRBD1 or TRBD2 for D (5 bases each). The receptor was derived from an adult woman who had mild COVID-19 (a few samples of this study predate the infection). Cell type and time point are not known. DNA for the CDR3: TGTGCCAGCAGCCAGGGGACCTTCACCTACGAGCAGTACTTC. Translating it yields CASSQGTFTYEQYF.